Listed below are T cell receptor beta chains from one sample, sequenced in a study of T cell changes during pregnancy in multiple sclerosis. Generated by immunoSEQ multiplex PCR, the TCRdb table keeps only in-frame clones and is missing some. The sample carries 85,000 to 130,000 clones, about 94% recorded once. The sequenced sample was peripheral blood, obtained before pregnancy. Receptors were obtained from a female donor with multiple sclerosis, enrolled in a pregnancy study. Both conserved end residues are part of each CDR3. The D gene is left open where the match is weak. Size is stated for part of the rows, as once, few or many counts, or as a class when the clone is expanded.

j_call: TRBJ1-1
v_call: TRBV19
clone_size: few
d_call: NA
cdr3_aa: CASTGTLNTEAFF
cdr3_nt: TGTGCCAGCACCGGGACATTGAACACTGAAGCTTTCTTT

j_call: TRBJ1-1
v_call: TRBV14
clone_size: NA
d_call: TRBD1
cdr3_aa: CASSQNRGFLTEAFF
cdr3_nt: TGTGCCAGCAGCCAAAACAGGGGCTTTCTCACTGAAGCTTTCTTT

j_call: TRBJ1-1
v_call: TRBV19
clone_size: NA
d_call: NA
cdr3_aa: CASSVTAEAFF
cdr3_nt: TGTGCCAGTAGTGTCACGGCTGAAGCTTTCTTT

j_call: TRBJ2-1
v_call: TRBV5-1
clone_size: once
d_call: NA
cdr3_aa: CASSLGLPNEQFF
cdr3_nt: TGCGCCAGCAGCTTGGGACTTCCCAATGAGCAGTTCTTC

j_call: TRBJ1-2
v_call: TRBV19
clone_size: NA
d_call: NA
cdr3_aa: CASSIGRGYGYTF
cdr3_nt: TGTGCCAGTAGTATCGGGAGGGGCTATGGCTACACCTTC

j_call: TRBJ2-3
v_call: TRBV27
clone_size: NA
d_call: TRBD2
cdr3_aa: CASWLTSGRLDTQYF
cdr3_nt: TGTGCCAGCTGGCTGACTAGCGGGAGGCTAGATACGCAGTATTTT

j_call: TRBJ2-7
v_call: TRBV7-6
clone_size: NA
d_call: NA
cdr3_aa: CASSLALSSYEQYF
cdr3_nt: TGTGCCAGCAGCTTAGCTCTTAGCTCCTACGAGCAGTACTTC

j_call: TRBJ2-7
v_call: TRBV7-9
clone_size: NA
d_call: NA
cdr3_aa: CASSFMTIQGNEQYF
cdr3_nt: TGTGCCAGCAGCTTTATGACGATACAGGGAAACGAGCAGTACTTC

j_call: TRBJ1-1
v_call: TRBV29-1
clone_size: few
d_call: TRBD1
cdr3_aa: CSVPGTANTEAFF
cdr3_nt: TGCAGCGTCCCCGGGACAGCGAACACTGAAGCTTTCTTT

j_call: TRBJ2-4
v_call: TRBV2
clone_size: NA
d_call: NA
cdr3_aa: CASSDRKNIQYF
cdr3_nt: TGTGCCAGCAGTGACAGAAAAAACATTCAGTACTTC

j_call: TRBJ2-1
v_call: TRBV10-3
clone_size: NA
d_call: NA
cdr3_aa: CAISDGSSYNEQFF
cdr3_nt: TGTGCCATCAGTGACGGGAGCTCCTACAATGAGCAGTTCTTC

j_call: TRBJ1-2
v_call: TRBV30
clone_size: NA
d_call: NA
cdr3_aa: CAWSAGIGYGYTF
cdr3_nt: TGTGCCTGGTCCGCGGGCATCGGCTATGGCTACACCTTC

j_call: TRBJ2-7
v_call: TRBV2
clone_size: NA
d_call: TRBD1
cdr3_aa: CASSWDSSYEQYF
cdr3_nt: TGTGCCAGCAGTTGGGACAGCTCCTACGAGCAGTACTTC

j_call: TRBJ1-1
v_call: TRBV18
clone_size: NA
d_call: NA
cdr3_aa: CASSPRGLGTEAFF
cdr3_nt: TGTGCCAGCTCACCCAGGGGCTTGGGCACTGAAGCTTTCTTT

j_call: TRBJ2-2
v_call: TRBV18
clone_size: NA
d_call: NA
cdr3_aa: CASSQASAVTGELFF
cdr3_nt: TGTGCCAGCTCACAAGCGAGCGCGGTCACCGGGGAGCTGTTTTTT

j_call: TRBJ2-1
v_call: TRBV27
clone_size: NA
d_call: NA
cdr3_aa: CASSLNRPGLSEQFF
cdr3_nt: TGTGCCAGCAGTTTGAACCGGCCCGGGTTGAGTGAGCAGTTCTTC

j_call: TRBJ1-2
v_call: TRBV7-9
clone_size: NA
d_call: TRBD1
cdr3_aa: CASSSGQGTPFTF
cdr3_nt: TGTGCCAGCAGCTCGGGACAGGGGACCCCATTCACCTTC

j_call: TRBJ2-2
v_call: TRBV27
clone_size: NA
d_call: NA
cdr3_aa: CASSQEGGELFF
cdr3_nt: TGTGCCAGCAGTCAGGAAGGCGGGGAGCTGTTTTTT

j_call: TRBJ2-1
v_call: TRBV5-1
clone_size: NA
d_call: NA
cdr3_aa: CASSLEFNEQFF
cdr3_nt: TGCGCCAGCAGCTTAGAGTTCAATGAGCAGTTCTTC

j_call: TRBJ2-7
v_call: TRBV27
clone_size: NA
d_call: TRBD1
cdr3_aa: CASGLVRGQGPVEQYF
cdr3_nt: TGTGCCAGCGGTCTCGTCCGAGGACAGGGGCCGGTCGAGCAGTACTTC

j_call: TRBJ2-5
v_call: TRBV4-1
clone_size: NA
d_call: NA
cdr3_aa: CASSQDRGEETQYF
cdr3_nt: TGCGCCAGCAGCCAAGACAGGGGCGAAGAGACCCAGTACTTC

j_call: TRBJ1-2
v_call: TRBV4-2
clone_size: NA
d_call: NA
cdr3_aa: CASSQDRQGRNNYGYTF
cdr3_nt: TGTGCCAGCAGCCAAGATCGGCAGGGAAGGAATAACTATGGCTACACCTTC

j_call: TRBJ1-2
v_call: TRBV18
clone_size: once
d_call: NA
cdr3_aa: CASSPEGGAIGYTF
cdr3_nt: TGTGCCAGCTCACCGGAAGGGGGGGCGATCGGCTACACCTTC

j_call: TRBJ2-5
v_call: TRBV5-1
clone_size: NA
d_call: TRBD2
cdr3_aa: CASSLTPGLGETQYF
cdr3_nt: TGCGCCAGCAGCTTGACCCCGGGACTAGGGGAGACCCAGTACTTC

j_call: TRBJ2-2
v_call: TRBV28
clone_size: NA
d_call: TRBD1
cdr3_aa: CASRLLDRANGELFF
cdr3_nt: TGTGCCAGCCGGCTCCTCGACAGGGCCAACGGGGAGCTGTTTTTT

j_call: TRBJ2-7
v_call: TRBV7-6
clone_size: NA
d_call: TRBD1
cdr3_aa: CASSGGQQNYEQYF
cdr3_nt: TGTGCCAGCAGCGGGGGACAGCAAAACTACGAGCAGTACTTC

j_call: TRBJ2-7
v_call: TRBV7-9
clone_size: NA
d_call: TRBD2
cdr3_aa: CASSYEREGRYEQYF
cdr3_nt: TGTGCCAGCAGCTATGAGCGGGAGGGCCGCTACGAGCAGTACTTC

j_call: TRBJ1-2
v_call: TRBV29-1
clone_size: NA
d_call: TRBD1
cdr3_aa: CSVVTGDFGYTF
cdr3_nt: TGCAGCGTTGTTACAGGGGATTTTGGCTACACCTTC

j_call: TRBJ2-5
v_call: TRBV28
clone_size: NA
d_call: TRBD1
cdr3_aa: CASSFHGRGRVGQETQYF
cdr3_nt: TGTGCCAGCAGTTTCCATGGCAGGGGGCGAGTAGGACAAGAGACCCAGTACTTC

j_call: TRBJ2-7
v_call: TRBV4-2
clone_size: NA
d_call: NA
cdr3_aa: CASSQTSGLQAFYEQYF
cdr3_nt: TGTGCCAGCAGCCAAACTTCGGGACTTCAGGCGTTCTACGAGCAGTACTTC